This passage covers 19 T cell receptor beta chains from one sample sequenced in a study of blood T cell repertoires in COVID-19. Sequencing was performed with immunoSEQ multiplex PCR; in TCRdb, only in-frame clones are kept and a portion is missing. The sample contains roughly 26,000 clones, about 90% of which appear only once. The sample consisted of peripheral blood. Every receptor here comes from a human donor in a cohort sampled during active COVID-19.

The V call is TRBV7-8, the J call TRBJ1-3, with TRBD1 as a possible D gene (5 bases). The CDR3 loop spans 13 amino acids. The V end was cut by 6 bases, the J end by 4 bases, with 10 bases between. Germline assignment: CDR1 SGHVS and CDR2 FQNEAQ. CDR3 nucleotide sequence: TGTGCCAGCAGTTTCAGACAGGGAAACACCATATATTTT. This codes for CASSFRQGNTIYF.

J is TRBJ1-6 and V is TRBV3-1 (or the pseudogene TRBV3-2); no firm D call. This CDR3 contains 16 residues. V was pared by 0 bases and J by 5 bases, with 11 bases between. Germline V lookup: CDR1 LGHDT, CDR2 YNNKEL (reference sequence). CDR3 DNA: TGTGCCAGCAGCCAAGAACGGCTACGGGATAATTCACCCCTCCACTTT. Amino acid sequence: CASSQERLRDNSPLHF.

This clone has just one count. The V and J genes are TRBV11-1 and TRBJ2-3; 11 bases match TRBD2. The V segment lost 1 base and the J segment 6 bases; nucleotides outside the gene matches: 3. Per the germline V gene, CDR1 is SGHAT and CDR2 is FQDESV (reference sequence). The CDR3 spans 15 residues. The CDR3 nucleotides read TGTGCCAGCAGCTTAGTAGCGGGGGGGCTGGATACGCAGTATTTT. Translation: CASSLVAGGLDTQYF.

This clone was detected once. The chain combines TRBV10-2 with TRBJ2-2, with 10 bases matching TRBD2. The germline V gene has CDR1 WSHSY and CDR2 SAAADI. V lost 10 bases, J lost 6 bases, and 20 bases stayed unmatched. The CDR3 has 18 amino acids. The CDR3 region is CATSRLAGHKGRAGELFF. For the CDR3, the DNA is TGCGCCACCTCCCGACTAGCGGGCCACAAAGGCAGGGCCGGGGAGCTGTTTTTT.

This sequence joins TRBV29-1 and TRBJ2-5, with no clear D. Trimming pared 2 bases from V and 2 bases from J, leaving 6 bases between. Germline CDR1 SQVTM, CDR2 ANQGSEA. The CDR3 extends over 12 amino acids. The CDR3 region is CSVEFLQETQYF. CDR3 sequence (DNA): TGCAGCGTTGAATTTCTTCAAGAGACCCAGTACTTC.

The chain employs TRBV5-6 and TRBJ2-5; 8 nucleotides align to TRBD1. Unmatched junction bases numbered 10, after V lost 5 bases and J lost 4 bases. Germline V CDR1 and CDR2: SGHDT, YYEEEE. This CDR3 comprises 15 residues. CDR3 DNA sequence: TGTGCCAGCAGAAATCACAGGGGGAACGGAGAGACCCAGTACTTC. Amino acids: CASRNHRGNGETQYF.

The V gene is TRBV28, the J gene TRBJ1-1; possible D gene TRBD1, 6 bases. Deletions cut 6 bases from V and 2 bases from J, with 13 bases between. The CDR3 is made up of 14 amino acids. Germline lookup yields CDR1 MDHEN and CDR2 SYDVKM. The CDR3 nucleotides read TGTGCCAGCAGAAGAGGACAGTCCAACACTGAAGCTTTCTTT. Its translation: CASRRGQSNTEAFF.

The rearrangement links TRBV10-2 to TRBJ1-1; TRBD1 is a possible D gene (6 bases). V gave up 2 bases and J gave up 3 bases, with 10 bases separating them. CDR3 length equals 14 residues. Germline loops: CDR1 WSHSY, CDR2 SAAADI. The CDR3 DNA is TGCGCCAGCAGTGAGCCAGGGGCCGACACTGAAGCTTTCTTT. Encoded protein: CASSEPGADTEAFF.

The V call is TRBV19, the J call TRBJ1-5; D perhaps matches TRBD1 (5 bases). Germline values: CDR1 LNHDA, CDR2 SQIVND (reference sequence). V dropped 6 bases and J dropped 3 bases, with 9 bases sitting between them. This CDR3 region has 13 residues. In DNA form, the CDR3 reads TGTGCCAGTAGCGACAGATACAATCAGCCCCAGCATTTT. Residues: CASSDRYNQPQHF.

The chain links TRBV7-2 to TRBJ1-4, with D uncertain. Germline CDR1 SGHTA, CDR2 FQGNSA. CDR3 length: 14 amino acids. Trimming shortened V by 5 bases and J by 7 bases, and 14 bases separated the two germline ends. As DNA, the CDR3 is TGTGCCAGCAGCCCTCGTTCGGTATTTGAAAAACTGTTTTTT. Its protein is CASSPRSVFEKLFF.

The chain carries TRBV4-1 and TRBJ1-4, with 10 bases matching TRBD1. Germline-derived CDR1 and CDR2 are MGHRA and YSYEKL. The CDR3 has 21 amino acids. V gave up 1 base and J gave up 0 bases; unmatched junction bases: 14. In nucleotides, the CDR3 is TGCGCCAGCAGCCAAGTCGTTGCGGGGACAGGGGTCCTTGCAACTAATGAAAAACTGTTTTTT. Amino acid sequence: CASSQVVAGTGVLATNEKLFF.

This clone was seen more than once but under ten times. The gene calls are TRBV2 and TRBJ1-5, with 8 bases fitting TRBD1. Germline V CDR1 and CDR2: SNHLY, FYNNEI. The CDR3 is 14 residues long. V trimming: 6 bases; J trimming: 7 bases; junction bases outside the gene matches: 8. The CDR3, as DNA: TGTGCCAGCAGGATTGGACAGGGTGTACAGCCCCAGCATTTT. Its translation: CASRIGQGVQPQHF.

This clone was detected a few times. The chain couples TRBV7-9 to TRBJ2-1; 8 nucleotides line up with TRBD2. V lost 5 bases to trimming and J lost 12 bases; unmatched junction nucleotides: 9. Germline loops: CDR1 SEHNR, CDR2 FQNEAQ (reference sequence). This CDR3 spans 13 amino acids. CDR3 sequence reads: CASSPPGGDLQFF. CDR3 nucleotide sequence: TGTGCCAGCAGCCCCCCGGGGGGGGACTTGCAGTTCTTC.

V and J are TRBV7-9 and TRBJ2-7; tentative D call: TRBD1 (7 bases). V lost 5 bases, J lost 4 bases, and 24 bases lay in between. The CDR3 is made up of 17 amino acids. Germline CDR1 and CDR2: SEHNR and FQNEAQ (reference sequence). The CDR3 reads CASSHTAYRGGWYEQYF. CDR3 coding DNA: TGTGCCAGCAGCCATACAGCGTACAGGGGAGGCTGGTACGAGCAGTACTTC.

The DNA for the CDR3 is TGCAGTGCTAGTACGGGGCTAGCGGGCGGGACAGATACGCAGTATTTT. Translating it yields CSASTGLAGGTDTQYF. V is TRBV20-1 and J is TRBJ2-3, with 8 bases that match TRBD2. V shed 3 bases and J 3 bases; nucleotides not matched to a gene: 11. Germline assignment: CDR1 DFQATT and CDR2 SNEGSKA (reference sequence). The CDR3 extends over 16 amino acids.

This chain uses TRBV7-2 with TRBJ1-5, with 8 bases lining up with TRBD1. This CDR3 has 15 residues. V was clipped by 4 bases and J by 6 bases; unmatched bases: 8. Germline loops: CDR1 SGHTA, CDR2 FQGNSA. CDR3 bases: TGTGCCAGCAGCTCAGCAGGGGGCGACGGTCAGCCCCAGCATTTT. Amino acids: CASSSAGGDGQPQHF.

The J gene is TRBJ2-2, the V gene TRBV19; TRBD2 matches 7 bases. CDR3 length: 15 residues. Trimming cost V 2 bases and J 2 bases; bases outside gene matches: 2. Per the germline V gene, CDR1 is LNHDA and CDR2 is SQIVND (reference sequence). The CDR3 sequence is CASSIWGGNTGELFF. Here the CDR3 DNA reads TGTGCCAGTAGTATATGGGGGGGAAACACCGGGGAGCTGTTTTTT.

The rearrangement links TRBV29-1 to TRBJ1-5; 7 positions match TRBD1. From germline, CDR1 is SQVTM and CDR2 ANQGSEA. J lost 3 bases, V lost 6 bases, and 8 bases had no gene match. This CDR3 is built from 14 residues. The CDR3 loop reads CSVRAGGFNQPQHF. CDR3 in DNA: TGCAGCGTCAGGGCAGGGGGTTTCAATCAGCCCCAGCATTTT.

This chain connects TRBV7-8 to TRBJ2-5; 7 bases fit TRBD2. J was trimmed by 7 bases and V by 4 bases; bases with no gene match: 15. The CDR3 is 16 residues long. Germline CDR1 and CDR2: SGHVS and FQNEAQ. CDR3 DNA sequence: TGTGCCAGCAGCTCCCCTGGGGGAGGGGCTATAGGGACCCAGTACTTC. Amino acid sequence: CASSSPGGGAIGTQYF. Drawing the rest from reference TRBV7-8 and TRBJ2-5, the complete variable domain is GAGVSQSPRYKVAKRGQDVALRCDPISGHVSLFWYQQALGQGPEFLTYFQNEAQLDKSGLPSDRFFAERPEGSVSTLKIQRTQQEDSAVYLCASSSPGGGAIGTQYFGPGTRLLVL.